Shown below are 29 T cell receptor beta chains from a single sample sequenced in a study of T cells in Graves' hyperthyroidism and ophthalmopathy. TCR beta CDR3 region amplification was performed from RNA transcripts. First-round RT-PCR targeting the TCR CDR3 was performed with the HTBI primer set. One entry per CDR3 protein, called by TCRdb with MiXCR from the multiplex PCR reads. The sample holds approximately 520,000 distinct CDR3 sequences; approximately 25% are singletons and the top ten take around 10%. The sample was blood. These TCRs come from a woman aged 25 to 39 with Graves' ophthalmopathy.

The CDR3 sequence: CSVEDRWYEQYF. In DNA form, the CDR3 reads TGCAGCGTTGAAGACAGGTGGTACGAGCAGTACTTC. The V call is TRBV29-1, the J call TRBJ2-7; D uncertain. The CDR3 totals 12 residues. V was shortened by 0 bases and J by 4 bases, with 7 bases between the two germline ends. Germline V gene sequence: CDR1 SQVTM, CDR2 ANQGSEA.

The chain combines TRBV11-2 with TRBJ2-2; 11 bases map to TRBD1. V dropped 8 bases and J dropped 4; count of bases not matched to a gene: 12. This CDR3 is built from 17 residues. Germline-derived CDR1 and CDR2 are SGHAT and FQNNGV. CDR3 DNA: TGTGCCAGCGGGCTGTTGGACAGGGGGCAGGGCACCGGGGAGCTGTTTTTT. Protein sequence: CASGLLDRGQGTGELFF. Full variable domain (missing parts from reference TRBV11-2 and TRBJ2-2): EAGVAQSPRYKIIEKRQSVAFWCNPISGHATLYWYQQILGQGPKLLIQFQNNGVVDDSQLPKDRFSAERLKGVDSTLKIQPAKLEDSAVYLCASGLLDRGQGTGELFFGEGSRLTVL.

The chain links TRBV28 to TRBJ1-1; D not certain. The CDR3 runs to 11 residues. V was trimmed by 6 bases and J by 13 bases, leaving 15 bases between them. Per germline, CDR1 MDHEN and CDR2 SYDVKM. The CDR3 protein is CASSTGLEGFF. CDR3 in DNA: TGTGCCAGCAGCACCGGCCTGGAGGGTTTCTTT.

This clonotype was detected ten times or more. The chain employs TRBV20-1 and TRBJ1-2; 7 bases agree with TRBD1. Germline trimming cut 3 bases from V and 6 bases from J; bases unmatched to any gene: 10. This CDR3 comprises 14 residues. Germline values: CDR1 DFQATT, CDR2 SNEGSKA (reference sequence). CDR3 amino acids: CSASPTGSRDGYTF. Here the CDR3 DNA reads TGCAGTGCTAGTCCGACAGGGAGCCGGGATGGCTACACCTTC.

This clonotype occurred a few times. The V and J genes are TRBV10-1 and TRBJ2-7; a possible D gene is TRBD1 (5 bases). The CDR3 has 12 residues. Per the germline V gene, CDR1 is WNHNN and CDR2 is SYGVQD (reference sequence). Trimming cost V 6 bases and J 3 bases, with 9 bases left between them. CDR3 protein: CASRGADYEQYF. The CDR3 DNA follows: TGCGCCAGCAGAGGGGCGGACTACGAGCAGTACTTC.

This clonotype was detected many times. The chain uses TRBV9 and TRBJ2-2, with D possibly called TRBD1 or TRBD2 (5 bases each). CDR3 length: 15 residues. Trimming took 5 bases from V and 0 from J, leaving 11 bases between them. Germline values: CDR1 SGDLS, CDR2 YYNGEE. The CDR3 DNA is TGTGCCAGCAGTGGGGACCCATCGAACACCGGGGAGCTGTTTTTT. Its protein product is CASSGDPSNTGELFF.

Comments on this clonotype: A clone one base away is much larger, so this may be a read error. The rearrangement uses TRBV27 and TRBJ2-2; TRBD2 might be the D (5 bases). CDR3 length: 15 residues. Germline V gene lookup returns CDR1 MNHEY and CDR2 SMNVEV (reference sequence). The CDR3 bases are TGTACCAGCAGTAACGGGATCCTCCTTGGGGGGGAGCTGTTTTTT. Translated, it gives CTSSNGILLGGELFF.

This clonotype came up many times. In DNA form, the CDR3 reads TGCAGTGCTGCGGTCAGGGGTACCTACGAGCAGTACTTC. Amino acids: CSAAVRGTYEQYF. The chain has TRBV20-1 and TRBJ2-7; weak D call: TRBD1 (6 bases). This CDR3 contains 13 residues. Trimming shortened V by 5 bases and J by 2 bases, and 13 bases separated the two germline ends. CDR1 and CDR2 from the germline V gene are DFQATT and SNEGSKA (reference sequence).

This clonotype was seen repeatedly, ten times or more. Possible read error: a much larger clone is one base away. The rearrangement uses TRBV20-1 and TRBJ1-1; TRBD1 might be the D (6 bases). The CDR3 spans 14 residues. The germline V gene encodes CDR1 DFQATT and CDR2 SNEGSKA (reference sequence). CDR3 in DNA: TGCGGTGCTAGAGTGATGGGGGGCTGGACTGAAGCTTTCTTT. Its translation: CGARVMGGWTEAFF.

Turning to this clonotype: Being one base from a much bigger clone, this may be a read error. This chain connects TRBV7-9 to TRBJ1-1; no clear D. Deletions cut 1 base from V and 0 bases from J, with 6 bases between. The CDR3 is made up of 14 amino acids. Germline V lookup: CDR1 SEHNR, CDR2 FQNEAQ (reference sequence). The CDR3 nucleotides read TGTGCCAGCAGCTTAGGCAACTTGAACACTGAAGCTTTCTTT. It encodes CASSLGNLNTEAFF.

The CDR3 sequence is CASRDVGGNGYTF. The CDR3 DNA reads as TGTGCCAGCAGGGACGTCGGGGGAAATGGCTACACCTTC. The chain employs TRBV2 and TRBJ1-2; D is perhaps TRBD1 (5 bases). Trimming pared 6 bases from V and 6 bases from J, leaving 14 bases between. The CDR3 spans 13 residues. Per the germline V gene, CDR1 is SNHLY and CDR2 is FYNNEI.

This clonotype was seen ten or more times. The chain carries TRBV12-3 or TRBV12-4 and TRBJ1-2; D gene uncertain. This CDR3 is built from 15 residues. Trimming cost V 4 bases and J 4 bases, with 16 bases left between them. The CDR3 DNA is TGTGCCAGCAGTTCCGATTTAACAGTCGGCTATGGCTACACCTTC. Its translation is CASSSDLTVGYGYTF.

This clonotype was seen repeatedly, ten times or more. The chain links TRBV7-8 to TRBJ2-7, with 7 bases that match TRBD1. Germline CDR1 reads SGHVS; CDR2 reads FQNEAQ. CDR3 size: 16 residues. Unmatched junction bases numbered 7, after V lost 2 bases and J lost 0 bases. The CDR3 here is CASSLSLGTASYEQYF. The CDR3 nucleotides are TGTGCCAGCAGCTTATCACTCGGGACAGCCTCCTACGAGCAGTACTTC.

The CDR3 protein is CSARSRRGRNTEAFF. The CDR3 nucleotides read TGCAGTGCTAGAAGCAGGCGCGGACGGAATACTGAAGCTTTCTTT. The chain carries TRBV20-1 and TRBJ1-1; no firm D call. The CDR3 extends over 15 amino acids. Germline V gives CDR1 DFQATT, CDR2 SNEGSKA (reference sequence). Between the trimmed V and J ends, which lost 2 bases and 5 bases, there was a span of 18 bases.

This clonotype was observed many times. The chain employs TRBV20-1 and TRBJ1-1; a possible D gene is TRBD1 (6 bases). The CDR3 sequence is 14 residues long. Trimming pared 6 bases from V and 4 bases from J, leaving 18 bases between. Germline V gene data show CDR1 as DFQATT and CDR2 as SNEGSKA (reference sequence). The CDR3 nucleotides are TGCAGTGCAAACAGAGACAGGTCGAGCACTGAAGCTTTCTTT. This encodes CSANRDRSSTEAFF.

The gene calls are TRBV19 and TRBJ1-1; D not certain. V was pared by 5 bases and J by 3 bases, with 13 bases between. Germline assignment: CDR1 LNHDA and CDR2 SQIVND (reference sequence). The CDR3 runs to 14 residues. The CDR3 DNA follows: TGTGCCAGTAGTGTTAGTAGCGGGTACACTGAAGCTTTCTTT. It translates to CASSVSSGYTEAFF. Filled out from reference TRBV19 and TRBJ1-1, the complete variable domain reads DGGITQSPKYLFRKEGQNVTLSCEQNLNHDAMYWYRQDPGQGLRLIYYSQIVNDFQKGDIAEGYSVSREKKESFPLTVTSAQKNPTAFYLCASSVSSGYTEAFFGQGTRLTVV.

This clonotype has just one count. The V gene is TRBV6-1, the J gene TRBJ2-7; D not resolved. The CDR3 runs to 15 residues. Germline V lookup: CDR1 MNHNS, CDR2 SASEGT. Deletions cut 6 bases from V and 2 bases from J, with 17 bases between. The CDR3 loop reads CASSRDVAAPYEQYF. In DNA, the CDR3 is TGTGCCAGCAGCCGCGACGTAGCCGCTCCCTACGAGCAGTACTTC.

This clonotype was detected ten times or more. This chain joins TRBV3-2 and TRBJ2-7; the table calls TRBD1, which could not be checked here. TRBV3-2 counts as a pseudogene. CDR3 size: 15 residues. The CDR3 sequence: CASSPGTRTSYEQYF. For the CDR3, the DNA is TGTGCCAGCAGCCCCGGGACAAGGACCTCCTACGAGCAGTACTTC.

This clonotype was seen once. This may come from a read error, since a much larger clone is one base off. The CDR3 loop reads CASSVGSGPTYELYF. The DNA for the CDR3 is TGTGCCAGCAGCGTAGGCAGCGGCCCGACCTACGAGCTGTACTTC. The rearrangement joins TRBV9 to TRBJ2-7; possible D gene TRBD2, 5 bases. In germline, CDR1 is SGDLS, CDR2 YYNGEE. The CDR3 is 15 residues long.

There are a few counts of this clonotype. This chain joins TRBV28 and TRBJ2-7; 12 bases agree with TRBD2. CDR1 MDHEN and CDR2 SYDVKM come from the germline V gene. Trimming at V came to 5 bases and at J to 4 bases, leaving 6 bases not matched to a gene. The length of the CDR3 is 15 residues. The CDR3 here is CASSRYLAGGYEQYF. The CDR3 region has the DNA TGTGCCAGCAGTAGGTACCTAGCGGGAGGGTACGAGCAGTACTTC.

On this clonotype itself: Given a much more abundant clone one base away, this may be a read error. V and J are TRBV12-3 or TRBV12-4 and TRBJ1-5; unclear D gene. The CDR3 runs 12 residues. CDR3 in DNA: TGTGCCAGCAGGGAAAAAAATCAGCCCCTGCATTTT. Its translation is CASREKNQPLHF.

The chain links TRBV6-1 to TRBJ2-7; TRBD2 might be the D (6 bases). The CDR3 sequence is 15 residues long. Germline V CDR1 and CDR2: MNHNS, SASEGT. V was pared by 4 bases and J by 3 bases, with 16 bases between. CDR3 nucleotides: TGTGCCAGCAGTGCCCTCACTAGCTTTAGCTACGAGCAGTACTTC. As protein: CASSALTSFSYEQYF.

The J gene is TRBJ1-3, the V gene TRBV6-5, with D perhaps matching TRBD1 (6 bases). Per germline, CDR1 MNHEY and CDR2 SVGAGI. The length of the CDR3 is 16 residues. Trimming removed 4 bases at V and 0 bases at J, with 13 bases between. Here the CDR3 reads CASSSPGTPSGNTIYF. CDR3 coding DNA: TGTGCCAGCAGTTCCCCTGGGACACCCTCTGGAAACACCATATATTTT.

Details on this clonotype: A junction end diverges from the germline sequence, so it may reflect a read error. This sequence joins TRBV6-2 or TRBV6-3 and TRBJ2-5, with 10 bases lining up with TRBD2. Per the germline V gene, CDR1 is MNHEY and CDR2 is SVGEGT. This CDR3 spans 19 amino acids. DNA for the CDR3: TGTGCCAGCAGTTACTTTACCGCGGGTAGCGGGGGGCGCCAAGGGACCCAGTACTTC. Translated, it gives CASSYFTAGSGGRQGTQYF.

This clonotype has ten or more counts. The chain carries TRBV18 and TRBJ1-3, with a tentative D call TRBD1 (6 bases). Trimming took 5 bases from V and 4 from J, leaving 15 bases between them. Germline V gene data show CDR1 as KGHSH and CDR2 as LQKENI. The length of the CDR3 is 15 residues. CDR3 bases: TGTGCCAGCTCATCCGGGACACCTTTCGGAAACACCATATATTTT. Protein product: CASSSGTPFGNTIYF.

This clonotype was found many times. This sequence joins TRBV29-1 and TRBJ1-1, with D unclear. This CDR3 region has 13 residues. Germline CDR1 reads SQVTM; CDR2 reads ANQGSEA. V shed 1 base and J shed 0 bases, with 6 bases lying between them. The CDR3 DNA sequence: TGCAGCGTTGAAGGGTGGCTGAACACTGAAGCTTTCTTT. Its translation is CSVEGWLNTEAFF.

The rearrangement links TRBV12-3 or TRBV12-4 to TRBJ1-2; D gene ambiguous. Trimming cost V 6 bases and J 6 bases, with 17 bases left between them. This CDR3 has 14 amino acids. CDR3 region: CASSPGRRLDGYTF. In nucleotides, the CDR3 is TGTGCCAGCAGCCCAGGACGGCGGTTGGATGGCTACACCTTC.

This clonotype has ten or more counts. The chain links TRBV20-1 to TRBJ1-5, with a weak D call TRBD1 (6 bases). The length of the CDR3 is 14 residues. The V gene lost 3 bases and the J gene lost 4 bases, with 13 bases spanning the gap. CDR1 and CDR2 from the germline V gene are DFQATT and SNEGSKA (reference sequence). CDR3 coding DNA: TGCAGTGCTAGTGGCAGGGGCGGTAATCAGCCCCAGCATTTT. This gives the protein CSASGRGGNQPQHF.

This clonotype was seen ten or more times. The gene calls are TRBV5-1 and TRBJ2-7, with D tentatively TRBD1 or TRBD2 (5 bases each). The V and J ends lost 6 bases and 4 bases respectively, with 17 bases between them. CDR3 length equals 14 residues. Germline V gene lookup returns CDR1 SGHRS and CDR2 YFSETQ. CDR3 sequence: CASNQGRETYEQYF. For the CDR3, the DNA is TGCGCCAGCAACCAGGGCCGGGAAACTTACGAGCAGTACTTC.